The rows below give T cell receptor beta chains drawn from one sample of a study of T cell responses to AZD1222 COVID-19 vaccine. TCRdb's table, derived via immunoSEQ multiplex PCR, lists solely in-frame clones and lacks some. The table lists around 160,000 clones, over 75% of them singletons. This material consisted of peripheral blood, taken on day 0 of AZD1222 vaccination. These receptors were collected from an adult in good health. The CDR3 runs from the conserved cysteine through the conserved F or W. D genes are given only for firm matches. Size is stated for part of the rows, as once, few or many counts, or as a class when the clone is expanded.

CDR3aa: CASSQVGAALGELFF
CDR3nt: TGTGCCAGCAGCCAAGTAGGAGCGGCCCTAGGGGAGCTGTTTTTT
len: 15
v_gene: TRBV4-2
j_gene: TRBJ2-2
d_gene: -
abundance: few

CDR3aa: CASSRNAGQGYTF
CDR3nt: TGTGCCAGCAGCAGAAACGCCGGGCAAGGCTACACCTTC
len: 13
v_gene: TRBV9
j_gene: TRBJ1-2
d_gene: -
abundance: -

CDR3aa: CSAGGNYGYTF
CDR3nt: TGCAGCGCTGGGGGAAACTATGGCTACACCTTC
len: 11
v_gene: TRBV29-1
j_gene: TRBJ1-2
d_gene: -
abundance: -

CDR3aa: CASSSSPESFGQYF
CDR3nt: TGTGCCAGCAGCAGCAGCCCAGAAAGTTTTGGGCAGTACTTC
len: 14
v_gene: TRBV7-8
j_gene: TRBJ2-7
d_gene: -
abundance: -

CDR3aa: CASSLYGSGHTDTQYF
CDR3nt: TGCGCCAGCAGCTTGTATGGTAGCGGACACACAGATACGCAGTATTTT
len: 16
v_gene: TRBV5-1
j_gene: TRBJ2-3
d_gene: -
abundance: -

CDR3aa: CASSLVQGRELFF
CDR3nt: TGTGCCAGCAGCTTAGTGCAGGGTCGGGAGCTGTTTTTT
len: 13
v_gene: TRBV7-8
j_gene: TRBJ2-2
d_gene: -
abundance: -

CDR3aa: CASSSGGRNQPQHF
CDR3nt: TGTGCCAGCAGTTCCGGGGGACGCAATCAGCCCCAGCATTTT
len: 14
v_gene: TRBV28
j_gene: TRBJ1-5
d_gene: -
abundance: few

CDR3aa: CASSELGQGRYTIYF
CDR3nt: TGTGCCAGCAGTGAACTAGGACAGGGGCGCTACACCATATATTTT
len: 15
v_gene: TRBV2
j_gene: TRBJ1-3
d_gene: TRBD1
abundance: -

CDR3aa: CASSLDRYNEQFF
CDR3nt: TGTGCCAGCAGTTTAGACAGATACAATGAGCAGTTCTTC
len: 13
v_gene: TRBV27
j_gene: TRBJ2-1
d_gene: -
abundance: -

CDR3aa: CASSLAGQGQGQPQHF
CDR3nt: TGTGCCAGCAGCTTAGCTGGGCAGGGGCAAGGTCAGCCCCAGCATTTT
len: 16
v_gene: TRBV7-8
j_gene: TRBJ1-5
d_gene: -
abundance: -

CDR3aa: CASSSSHSISEAFF
CDR3nt: TGTGCCAGCAGCTCCTCTCACAGTATTTCTGAAGCTTTCTTT
len: 14
v_gene: TRBV5-6
j_gene: TRBJ1-1
d_gene: -
abundance: -

CDR3aa: CASSEGGYEQYF
CDR3nt: TGTGCCAGCAGTGAAGGGGGGTACGAGCAGTACTTC
len: 12
v_gene: TRBV6-1
j_gene: TRBJ2-7
d_gene: -
abundance: once

CDR3aa: CASSLGGTEPSYEQYF
CDR3nt: TGTGCCAGCAGCTTAGGAGGCACAGAACCTTCCTATGAGCAGTACTTC
len: 16
v_gene: TRBV11-2
j_gene: TRBJ2-7
d_gene: -
abundance: -

CDR3aa: CASSQVKVGNTEAFF
CDR3nt: TGTGCCAGCAGCCAAGTCAAGGTCGGGAACACTGAAGCTTTCTTT
len: 15
v_gene: TRBV3-1/TRBV3-2
j_gene: TRBJ1-1
d_gene: -
abundance: -

CDR3aa: CATSREKGRLFQETQYF
CDR3nt: TGTGCCACCAGCAGAGAGAAAGGCAGGCTCTTCCAAGAGACCCAGTACTTC
len: 17
v_gene: TRBV15
j_gene: TRBJ2-5
d_gene: -
abundance: few

CDR3aa: CASSSSTGLLSNQPQHF
CDR3nt: TGTGCCAGCAGTTCATCCACAGGGTTATTAAGCAATCAGCCCCAGCATTTT
len: 17
v_gene: TRBV7-8
j_gene: TRBJ1-5
d_gene: -
abundance: -

CDR3aa: CAISEADRGSQPQHF
CDR3nt: TGTGCCATCAGTGAAGCGGACAGGGGTAGTCAGCCCCAGCATTTT
len: 15
v_gene: TRBV10-3
j_gene: TRBJ1-5
d_gene: TRBD1
abundance: -

CDR3aa: CASSDSAGGPYTQYF
CDR3nt: TGTGCCAGCAGTGACTCGGCGGGAGGGCCATATACGCAGTATTTT
len: 15
v_gene: TRBV6-4
j_gene: TRBJ2-3
d_gene: TRBD2
abundance: -

CDR3aa: CASSPVTNTGELFF
CDR3nt: TGTGCCAGCTCACCAGTAACGAACACCGGGGAGCTGTTTTTT
len: 14
v_gene: TRBV18
j_gene: TRBJ2-2
d_gene: -
abundance: -

CDR3aa: CASSLTGEYYGYTF
CDR3nt: TGTGCCAGCAGCCTGACAGGGGAATACTATGGCTACACCTTC
len: 14
v_gene: TRBV9
j_gene: TRBJ1-2
d_gene: TRBD1
abundance: -

CDR3aa: CASSLASRVHEQFF
CDR3nt: TGTGCCAGCAGCTTGGCCAGCCGCGTCCATGAGCAGTTCTTC
len: 14
v_gene: TRBV7-2
j_gene: TRBJ2-1
d_gene: -
abundance: -

CDR3aa: CASSEVRKTEAFF
CDR3nt: TGTGCCAGCAGTGAAGTCCGGAAAACTGAAGCTTTCTTT
len: 13
v_gene: TRBV2
j_gene: TRBJ1-1
d_gene: -
abundance: -

CDR3aa: CASSWGQGAETQYF
CDR3nt: TGTGCCAGCAGCTGGGGACAGGGGGCAGAGACCCAGTACTTC
len: 14
v_gene: TRBV5-6
j_gene: TRBJ2-5
d_gene: TRBD1
abundance: -

CDR3aa: CASSYGDNYGYTF
CDR3nt: TGTGCCAGCAGTTACGGGGATAACTATGGCTACACCTTC
len: 13
v_gene: TRBV6-2/TRBV6-3
j_gene: TRBJ1-2
d_gene: -
abundance: -

CDR3aa: CAIRDPRDNYGYTF
CDR3nt: TGTGCCATCAGAGATCCGCGGGATAACTATGGCTACACCTTC
len: 14
v_gene: TRBV10-3
j_gene: TRBJ1-2
d_gene: -
abundance: -

CDR3aa: CASSLEGWNNSPLHF
CDR3nt: TGTGCCAGCAGCTTGGAGGGGTGGAATAATTCACCCCTCCACTTT
len: 15
v_gene: TRBV7-3
j_gene: TRBJ1-6
d_gene: -
abundance: -

CDR3aa: CASSPRVGATNEKLFF
CDR3nt: TGTGCCAGCAGCCCCCGAGTCGGTGCAACTAATGAAAAACTGTTTTTT
len: 16
v_gene: TRBV9
j_gene: TRBJ1-4
d_gene: -
abundance: -

CDR3aa: CASSPPAVGKAFF
CDR3nt: TGTGCCAGCTCACCACCGGCGGTTGGGAAAGCTTTCTTT
len: 13
v_gene: TRBV18
j_gene: TRBJ1-1
d_gene: -
abundance: -

CDR3aa: CASSSWTGIYGYTF
CDR3nt: TGTGCCAGCAGCTCCTGGACGGGGATCTATGGCTACACCTTC
len: 14
v_gene: TRBV7-2
j_gene: TRBJ1-2
d_gene: -
abundance: -

CDR3aa: CASSVAGEAEAFF
CDR3nt: TGTGCCAGCAGCGTAGCGGGGGAGGCTGAAGCTTTCTTT
len: 13
v_gene: TRBV5-6
j_gene: TRBJ1-1
d_gene: -
abundance: -

CDR3aa: CASSSDRGSEKLFF
CDR3nt: TGTGCCAGCAGCTCAGACAGGGGATCTGAAAAACTGTTTTTT
len: 14
v_gene: TRBV6-5
j_gene: TRBJ1-4
d_gene: TRBD1
abundance: -

CDR3aa: CASSPEAAPEAFF
CDR3nt: TGTGCCAGCAGTCCGGAGGCCGCGCCTGAAGCTTTCTTT
len: 13
v_gene: TRBV6-2/TRBV6-3
j_gene: TRBJ1-1
d_gene: -
abundance: -